The rows below give T cell receptor beta chains drawn from one sample of a study of CXCR3-negative and CXCR3-positive naive CD8 T cells. TCRdb re-called the 5' RACE reads; every CDR3 protein appears as one record, without DNA. This sample's table reports roughly 90,000 distinct CDR3 sequences. The sample taken for sequencing was naive CXCR3- CD8+ T cells from blood. The receptors shown here come from a human donor in good health. Some clones in this sample may be carry-over from other donors' samples. Each CDR3 is given with its conserved first and last residue. The order of the fields is J gene, V gene, CDR3 length, CDR3 protein.

TRBJ2-1 | TRBV21-1 | 16 | CASSNYQATSDDEQFF
TRBJ2-2 | TRBV27 | 14 | CASSAGTSTGELFF
TRBJ2-7 | TRBV5-1 | 14 | CASSHGHGAYEQYF
TRBJ1-2 | TRBV5-1 | 16 | CASSLETGIYHDGYTF
TRBJ2-7 | TRBV12-3/TRBV12-4 | 14 | CDSSGAGAPYEQYF
TRBJ2-1 | TRBV2 | 15 | CASMEGRLSYNEQFF
TRBJ2-1 | TRBV6-6 | 15 | CASSPGVAPNNEQFF
TRBJ2-7 | TRBV28 | 17 | CASISPLLQGRGYEQYF
TRBJ2-1 | TRBV12-3/TRBV12-4 | 16 | CASVTIRGAYYNEQFF
TRBJ1-6 | TRBV20-1 | 13 | CSARIGPNSYLHF
TRBJ2-2 | TRBV9 | 16 | CASSVVEAPYTGELFF
TRBJ1-1 | TRBV21-1 | 15 | CASSPRTGKNTEAFF
TRBJ2-7 | TRBV29-1 | 16 | CSVAYSLDSSSYEQYF
TRBJ2-7 | TRBV2 | 15 | CASSEAPGAGYEQYF
TRBJ2-3 | TRBV28 | 17 | CASTTLRNSPYTDTQYF
TRBJ2-6 | TRBV7-6 | 15 | CASSQAGSGANVLTF
TRBJ2-7 | TRBV29-1 | 13 | CSVEDSAIYEQYF
TRBJ2-7 | TRBV6-5 | 13 | CASSYGRMGEQYF
TRBJ1-6 | TRBV20-1 | 14 | CSAPGGMGDSPLHF
TRBJ2-1 | TRBV12-5 | 14 | CASGTRTGYNEQFF
TRBJ1-2 | TRBV25-1 | 12 | CASSDSRGGYTF
TRBJ2-3 | TRBV11-2 | 12 | CASSGGTDTQYF
TRBJ2-7 | TRBV28 | 15 | CASSPEGTETYEQYF
TRBJ2-7 | TRBV20-1 | 17 | CSAPPTTRKRPGYEQYF
TRBJ2-7 | TRBV28 | 13 | CASRGDRNYEQYF
TRBJ1-1 | TRBV30 | 15 | CAWGPLGQEYTEAFF
TRBJ2-1 | TRBV12-3/TRBV12-4 | 14 | CASSLKGPYNEQFF
TRBJ2-1 | TRBV15 | 12 | CASSDSYNGQFF
TRBJ2-1 | TRBV5-5 | 14 | CASSSGGAGNEQFF
TRBJ2-1 | TRBV6-2/TRBV6-3 | 11 | CASSSSYEQFF
TRBJ2-7 | TRBV7-9 | 18 | CASSPWTGGVVGNYEQYF
TRBJ2-7 | TRBV12-3/TRBV12-4 | 14 | CASSIPGNTYEQYF
TRBJ2-3 | TRBV5-6 | 16 | CASSSETSGEVDTQYF
TRBJ1-6 | TRBV7-8 | 15 | CASRSQGGGNSPLHF
TRBJ2-1 | TRBV11-3 | 13 | CASSSRARNEQFF
TRBJ2-2 | TRBV7-3 | 16 | CASSLIGTSDTGELFF
TRBJ2-3 | TRBV29-1 | 12 | CSVQSGPDTQYF
TRBJ2-2 | TRBV18 | 17 | CASSRGRAVQNTGELFF
TRBJ2-5 | TRBV6-5 | 14 | CASSIQGVEETQYF
TRBJ1-2 | TRBV5-1 | 14 | CASSLLQGEEGYTF
TRBJ2-3 | TRBV29-1 | 15 | CSVEGTDASTDTQYF
TRBJ2-1 | TRBV6-4 | 14 | CASSDGAHYNEQFF
TRBJ1-2 | TRBV3-1 | 16 | CASSQDDRGQPNGYTF
TRBJ2-1 | TRBV28 | 14 | CASTGTGGIYEQFF
TRBJ1-5 | TRBV7-2 | 15 | CASSLDQYSNQPQHF